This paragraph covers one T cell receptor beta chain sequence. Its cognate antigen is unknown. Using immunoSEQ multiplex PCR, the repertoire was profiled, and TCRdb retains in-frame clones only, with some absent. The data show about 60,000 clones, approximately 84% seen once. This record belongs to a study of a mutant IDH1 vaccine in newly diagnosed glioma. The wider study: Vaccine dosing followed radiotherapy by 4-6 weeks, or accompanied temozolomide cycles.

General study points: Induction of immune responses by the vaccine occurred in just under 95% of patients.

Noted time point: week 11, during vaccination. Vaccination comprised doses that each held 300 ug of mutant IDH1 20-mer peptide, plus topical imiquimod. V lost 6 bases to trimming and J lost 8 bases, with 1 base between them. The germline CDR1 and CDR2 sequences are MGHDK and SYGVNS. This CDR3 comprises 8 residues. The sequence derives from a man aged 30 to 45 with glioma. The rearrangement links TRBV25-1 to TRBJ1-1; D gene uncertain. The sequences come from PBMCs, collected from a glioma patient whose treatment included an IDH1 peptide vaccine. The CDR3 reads CASREAFF. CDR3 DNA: TGTGCCAGCAGGGAAGCTTTCTTT.